Sequencing of this TCR beta chain was carried out in a study of response to subunit inactivated influenza vaccine. The V segment lost 0 bases and the J segment 7 bases; nucleotides outside the gene matches: 12. The germline CDR1 and CDR2 sequences are SGHRS and YFSETQ. This CDR3 has 16 amino acids. MiXCR, run by TCRdb on the RT-PCR reads, gives a single entry per CDR3 protein. This table has roughly 550,000 distinct CDR3 sequences, approximately 20% appearing once. The data also belong to a second study, concerning T cells expressing NK-cell markers. That source reports: Production of TCR beta cDNA relied on 5'RACE template switching with UMIs. HCMV seropositivity marked most of the eight sequenced donors; one was seronegative.

Specimen: CD4+ T cells sorted from PBMCs, collected about 13 days after vaccination. The clonotype originates from a man aged 50 or older who received an inactivated influenza vaccine. The V gene is TRBV5-1, the J gene TRBJ2-7; 8 nucleotides line up with TRBD2. CDR3 DNA: TGCGCCAGCAGCTTGGTAACATCGGGACTAGTCTGGGAGCAGTACTTC. Translation: CASSLVTSGLVWEQYF.